This paragraph reports one TCR beta chain. Its specificity is unknown. PCR primers comprised 60 Vbeta and 13 Jbeta primers. The method was immunoSEQ multiplex PCR; TCRdb's version includes in-frame clones alone and lacks a portion of them. The table lists 85,000 to 100,000 clones, 55% to 75% of them singletons. These data are taken from a study of cytomegalovirus exposure and HLA in healthy donors. Study-wide points: Analysis performed later found roughly 17,000 TCR beta sequences associated with HLA alleles at 0.05 false discovery rate.

The CDR3 is made up of 16 amino acids. The germline V gene has CDR1 SGDLS and CDR2 YYNGEE. Trimming shortened V by 0 bases and J by 5 bases, and 16 bases separated the two germline ends. The sequence derives from a man in his fifties in good health and CMV-seronegative. The sequenced sample consisted of PBMCs. The chain joins TRBV9 to TRBJ2-3; tentatively, D is TRBD2 (6 bases). CDR3 sequence: CASSVAPAGLGDTQYF. For the CDR3, the DNA is TGTGCCAGCAGCGTAGCTCCGGCGGGGTTGGGAGATACGCAGTATTTT.